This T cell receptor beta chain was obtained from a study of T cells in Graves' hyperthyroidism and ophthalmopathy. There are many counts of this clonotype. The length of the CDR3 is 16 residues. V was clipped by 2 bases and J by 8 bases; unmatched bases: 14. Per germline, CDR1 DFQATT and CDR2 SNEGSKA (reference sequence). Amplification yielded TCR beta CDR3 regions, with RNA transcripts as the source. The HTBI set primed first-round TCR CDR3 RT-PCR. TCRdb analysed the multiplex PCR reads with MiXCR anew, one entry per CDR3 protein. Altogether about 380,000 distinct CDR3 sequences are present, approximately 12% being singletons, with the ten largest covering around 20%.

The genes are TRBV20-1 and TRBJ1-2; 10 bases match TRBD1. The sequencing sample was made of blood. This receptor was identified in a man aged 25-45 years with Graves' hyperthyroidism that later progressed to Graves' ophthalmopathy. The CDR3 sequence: CSARLGQGSSLWGYTF. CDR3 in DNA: TGCAGTGCTAGATTGGGACAGGGGAGTTCGCTGTGGGGCTACACCTTC.